These 4 T cell receptor beta chains originate from one sample sequenced in a study of blood T cell repertoires in COVID-19. Sequencing was performed with immunoSEQ multiplex PCR; in TCRdb, only in-frame clones are kept and a portion is missing. The sample includes some 320,000 clones, 88% of them seen just once. The source material was peripheral blood. The origin of the receptors is a young woman who had recovered from COVID-19.

This rearrangement joins TRBV28 to TRBJ1-2; D uncertain. The V and J ends lost 2 bases and 4 bases respectively, with 11 bases between them. The germline gives CDR1 MDHEN, CDR2 SYDVKM. The CDR3 totals 14 residues. CDR3 protein: CASSLGSEVYGYTF. Written as DNA, the CDR3 is TGTGCCAGCAGTTTAGGTTCAGAGGTCTATGGCTACACCTTC.

The chain uses TRBV3-1 (or the pseudogene TRBV3-2) and TRBJ2-7; D perhaps matches TRBD2 (6 bases). Looked up from germline, CDR1 is LGHDT and CDR2 is YNNKEL (reference sequence). V dropped 1 base and J dropped 7 bases, with 11 bases sitting between them. The CDR3 length is 13 residues. CDR3: CASSQAPGREQYF. The CDR3 nucleotides are TGTGCCAGCAGCCAAGCGCCAGGGAGGGAGCAGTACTTC.

The rearrangement uses TRBV24-1 and TRBJ2-2; TRBD2 matches at 9 bases. Germline trimming cut 3 bases from V and 5 bases from J; bases unmatched to any gene: 6. The CDR3 runs to 16 residues. Germline V gene data show CDR1 as KGHDR and CDR2 as SFDVKD. CDR3 bases: TGTGCCACCAGTGATCTAGGCGGGGGGGAAACCGGGGAGCTGTTTTTT. Protein product: CATSDLGGGETGELFF.

This clone came up once. This rearrangement joins TRBV11-2 to TRBJ1-2, with D hard to call. The V end lost 0 bases, the J end lost 8 bases, and 19 bases lay between the germline ends. This CDR3 contains 16 residues. Germline loops: CDR1 SGHAT, CDR2 FQNNGV. The CDR3 nucleotides read TGTGCCAGCAGCTTAGATCGTTTGGCGGGGTCGTCGGGCTACACCTTC. Its translation: CASSLDRLAGSSGYTF.